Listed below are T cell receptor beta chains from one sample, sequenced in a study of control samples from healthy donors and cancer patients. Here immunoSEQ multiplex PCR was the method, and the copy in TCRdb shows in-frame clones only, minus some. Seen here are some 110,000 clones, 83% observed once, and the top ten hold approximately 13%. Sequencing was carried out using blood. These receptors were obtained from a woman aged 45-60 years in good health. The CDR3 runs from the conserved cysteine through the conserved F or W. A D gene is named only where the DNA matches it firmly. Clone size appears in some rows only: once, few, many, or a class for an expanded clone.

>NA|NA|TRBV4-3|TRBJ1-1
TGCGCCAGCAGCCAAGACAGGGGAAGAGGTACTGAAGCTTTCTTT
CASSQDRGRGTEAFF
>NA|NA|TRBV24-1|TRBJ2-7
TGTGCCACCAGTGATCCACAGACGGGAGATGACGAGCAGTACTTC
CATSDPQTGDDEQYF
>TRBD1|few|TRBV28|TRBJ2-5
TGTGCCAGCAGTCTAGGACAGGGAAAAGAGACCCAGTACTTC
CASSLGQGKETQYF
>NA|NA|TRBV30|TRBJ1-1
TGTGCCTGGAGCACAGGGTCGCTCACTGAAGCTTTCTTT
CAWSTGSLTEAFF
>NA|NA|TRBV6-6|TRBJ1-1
TGTGCCAGCAGTTACTCGAGAGGGCCCTCCTATGCTTTCTTT
CASSYSRGPSYAFF
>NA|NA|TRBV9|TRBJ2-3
TGTGCCAGCAGCGTGGGGTCCCTCACAGATACGCAGTATTTT
CASSVGSLTDTQYF
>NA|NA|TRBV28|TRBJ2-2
TGTGCCAGCAGCCCGACAGTTCTGAACACCGGGGAGCTGTTTTTT
CASSPTVLNTGELFF
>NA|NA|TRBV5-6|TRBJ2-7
TGTGCCAGCAGCTTCAGGAGCTCCTACGAGCAGTACTTC
CASSFRSSYEQYF
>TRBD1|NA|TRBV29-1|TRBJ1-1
TGCAGCGTTGAGGGGGACAGGGTCATGAACACTGAAGCTTTCTTT
CSVEGDRVMNTEAFF
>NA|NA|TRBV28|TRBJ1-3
TGTGCCAGCACGATTCCGGAAACCTCTGGAAACACCATATATTTT
CASTIPETSGNTIYF
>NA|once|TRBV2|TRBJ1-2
TGTGCCAGCAGGCTAGAGGGGGGGGCTACTAACTATGGCTACACCTTC
CASRLEGGATNYGYTF
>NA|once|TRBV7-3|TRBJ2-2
TGTGCCAGCAGCTTGACAGCGAACACCGGGGAGCTGTTTTTT
CASSLTANTGELFF
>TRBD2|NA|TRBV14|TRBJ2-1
TGTGCCAGCAGCCGGAACCGACTAGCGGGAGTGAGTGAGCAGTTCTTC
CASSRNRLAGVSEQFF
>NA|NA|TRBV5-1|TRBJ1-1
TGCGCCAGCAGCTTAACTGGGGGCCAGACTGAAGCTTTCTTT
CASSLTGGQTEAFF
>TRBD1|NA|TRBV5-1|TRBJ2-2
TGCGCCAGCAGCTTGCTTATGTTGGGACAGCCGAACACCGGGGAGCTGTTTTTT
CASSLLMLGQPNTGELFF
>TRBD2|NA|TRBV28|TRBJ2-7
TGTGCCAGCAGGGTAGCGGGGGCGAGCTCCTACGAGCAGTACTTC
CASRVAGASSYEQYF
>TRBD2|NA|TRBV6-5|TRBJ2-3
TGTGCCAGCAGTTATCGGGGGGTTTTAGGCACAGATACGCAGTATTTT
CASSYRGVLGTDTQYF
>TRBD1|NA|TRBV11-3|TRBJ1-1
TGTGCCAGCAGGGGAACAGGGGCCACTGAAGCTTTCTTT
CASRGTGATEAFF
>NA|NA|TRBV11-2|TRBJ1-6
TGTGCCAGCAGCGACCAGGGTTCCTATAATTCACCCCTCCACTTT
CASSDQGSYNSPLHF